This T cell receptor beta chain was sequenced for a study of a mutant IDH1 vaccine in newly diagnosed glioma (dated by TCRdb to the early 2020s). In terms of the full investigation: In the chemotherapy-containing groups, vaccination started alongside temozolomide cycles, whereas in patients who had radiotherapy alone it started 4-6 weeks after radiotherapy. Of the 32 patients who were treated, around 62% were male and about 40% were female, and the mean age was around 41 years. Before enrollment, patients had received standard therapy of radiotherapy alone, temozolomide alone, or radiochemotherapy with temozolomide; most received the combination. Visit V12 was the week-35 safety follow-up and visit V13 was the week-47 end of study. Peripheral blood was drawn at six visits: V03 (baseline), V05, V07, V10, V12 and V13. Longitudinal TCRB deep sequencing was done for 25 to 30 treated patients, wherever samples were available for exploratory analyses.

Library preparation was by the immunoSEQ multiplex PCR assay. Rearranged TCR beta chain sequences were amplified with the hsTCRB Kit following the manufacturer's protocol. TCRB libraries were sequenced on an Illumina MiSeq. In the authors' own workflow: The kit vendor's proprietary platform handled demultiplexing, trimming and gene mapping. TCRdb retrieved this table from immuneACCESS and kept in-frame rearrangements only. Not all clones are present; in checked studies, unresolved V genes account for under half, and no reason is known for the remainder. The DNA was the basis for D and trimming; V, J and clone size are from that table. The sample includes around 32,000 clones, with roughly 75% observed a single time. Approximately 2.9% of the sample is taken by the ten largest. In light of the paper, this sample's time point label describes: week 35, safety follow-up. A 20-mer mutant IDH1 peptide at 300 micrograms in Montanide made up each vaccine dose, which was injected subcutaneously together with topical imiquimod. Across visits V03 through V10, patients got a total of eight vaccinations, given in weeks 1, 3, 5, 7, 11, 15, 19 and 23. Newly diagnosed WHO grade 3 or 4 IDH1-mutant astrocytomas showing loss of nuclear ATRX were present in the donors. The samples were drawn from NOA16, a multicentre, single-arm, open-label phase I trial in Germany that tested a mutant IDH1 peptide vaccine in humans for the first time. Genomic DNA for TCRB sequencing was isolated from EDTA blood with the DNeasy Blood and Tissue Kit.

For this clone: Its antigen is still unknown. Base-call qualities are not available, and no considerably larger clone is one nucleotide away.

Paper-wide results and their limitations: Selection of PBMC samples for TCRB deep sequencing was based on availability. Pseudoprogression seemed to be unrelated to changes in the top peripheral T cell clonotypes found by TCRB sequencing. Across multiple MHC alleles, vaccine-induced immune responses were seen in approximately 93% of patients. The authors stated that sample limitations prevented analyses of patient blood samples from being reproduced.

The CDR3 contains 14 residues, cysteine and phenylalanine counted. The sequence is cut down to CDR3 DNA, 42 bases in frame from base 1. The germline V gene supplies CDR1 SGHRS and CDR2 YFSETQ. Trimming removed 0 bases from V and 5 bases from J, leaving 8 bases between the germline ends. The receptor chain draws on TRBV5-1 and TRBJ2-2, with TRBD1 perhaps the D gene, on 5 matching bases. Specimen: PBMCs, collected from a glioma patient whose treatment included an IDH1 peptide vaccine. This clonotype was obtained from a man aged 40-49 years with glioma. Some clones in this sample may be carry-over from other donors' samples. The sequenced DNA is TGCGCCAGCAGCTTGGCCTCAGGGACCGGGGAGCTGTTTTTT. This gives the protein CASSLASGTGELFF.